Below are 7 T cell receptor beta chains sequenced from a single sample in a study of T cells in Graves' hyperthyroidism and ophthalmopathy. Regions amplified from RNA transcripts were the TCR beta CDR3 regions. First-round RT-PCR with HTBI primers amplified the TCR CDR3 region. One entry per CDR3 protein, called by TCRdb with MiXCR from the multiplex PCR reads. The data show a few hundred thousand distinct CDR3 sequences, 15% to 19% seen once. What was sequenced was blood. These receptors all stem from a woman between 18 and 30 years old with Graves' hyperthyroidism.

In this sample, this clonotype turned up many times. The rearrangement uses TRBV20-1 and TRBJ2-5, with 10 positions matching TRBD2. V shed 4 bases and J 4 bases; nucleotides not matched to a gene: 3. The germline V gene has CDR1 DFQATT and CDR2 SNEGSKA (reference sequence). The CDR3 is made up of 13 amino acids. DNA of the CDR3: TGCAGTGCTACTAGCGGGAGCGCAGAGACCCAGTACTTC. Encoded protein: CSATSGSAETQYF.

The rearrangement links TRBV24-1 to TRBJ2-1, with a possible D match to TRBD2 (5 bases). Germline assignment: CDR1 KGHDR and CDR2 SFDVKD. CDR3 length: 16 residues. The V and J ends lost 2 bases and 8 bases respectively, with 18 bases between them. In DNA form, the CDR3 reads TGTGCCACCAGTGATTCGACTAAACTTCAGAGGTATGAGCAGTTCTTC. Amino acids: CATSDSTKLQRYEQFF.

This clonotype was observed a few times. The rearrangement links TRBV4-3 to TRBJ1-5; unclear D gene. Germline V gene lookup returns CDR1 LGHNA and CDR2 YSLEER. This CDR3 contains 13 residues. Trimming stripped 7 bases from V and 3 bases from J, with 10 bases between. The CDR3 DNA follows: TGCGCCAGCACACCCGGGGACAATCAGCCCCAGCATTTT. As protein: CASTPGDNQPQHF.

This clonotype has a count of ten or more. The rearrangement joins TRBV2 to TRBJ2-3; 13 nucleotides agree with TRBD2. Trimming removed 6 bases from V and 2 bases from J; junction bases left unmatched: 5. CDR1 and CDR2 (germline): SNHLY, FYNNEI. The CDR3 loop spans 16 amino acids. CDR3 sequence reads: CASRRGTSGITDTQYF. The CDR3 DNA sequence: TGTGCCAGCAGGCGCGGGACTAGCGGGATCACAGATACGCAGTATTTT.

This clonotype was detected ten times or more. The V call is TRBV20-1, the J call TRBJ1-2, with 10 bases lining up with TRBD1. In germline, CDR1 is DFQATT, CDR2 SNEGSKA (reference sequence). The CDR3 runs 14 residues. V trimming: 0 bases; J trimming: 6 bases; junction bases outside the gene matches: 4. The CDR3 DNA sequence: TGCAGTGCTAGAGATCGGGGACAGGGGAATGGCTACACCTTC. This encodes CSARDRGQGNGYTF.

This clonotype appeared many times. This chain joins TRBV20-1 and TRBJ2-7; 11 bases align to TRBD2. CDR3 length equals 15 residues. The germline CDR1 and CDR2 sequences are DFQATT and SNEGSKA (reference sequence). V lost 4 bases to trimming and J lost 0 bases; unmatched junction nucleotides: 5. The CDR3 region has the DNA TGCAGTGCTATACTAGCGGGAGTGAGCTCCTACGAGCAGTACTTC. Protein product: CSAILAGVSSYEQYF.

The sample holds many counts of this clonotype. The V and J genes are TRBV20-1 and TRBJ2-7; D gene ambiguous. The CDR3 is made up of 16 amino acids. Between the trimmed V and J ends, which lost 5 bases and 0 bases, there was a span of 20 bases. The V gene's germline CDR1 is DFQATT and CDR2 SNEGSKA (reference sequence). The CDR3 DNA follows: TGCAGTGCTGCCACCCTTTCAGCTGCACGCTCCTACGAGCAGTACTTC. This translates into CSAATLSAARSYEQYF.